These 22 T cell receptor beta chains originate from one sample sequenced in a study of T cell responses to AZD1222 COVID-19 vaccine. The assay was immunoSEQ multiplex PCR, and TCRdb's table has in-frame clones only and misses some. Of approximately 110,000 clones in the sample, approximately 89% were seen once. The specimen comprised peripheral blood, sampled on day 0 of AZD1222 vaccination. The source of these receptors is an adult in good health.

This chain joins TRBV7-8 and TRBJ2-2; 9 nucleotides match TRBD2. CDR3 length equals 14 residues. With 6 bases clipped from V and 7 bases from J, the junction kept 6 bases outside the gene matches. Germline CDR1 and CDR2: SGHVS and FQNEAQ. CDR3 in DNA: TGTGCCAGCAGTCAGCGGGAGGCTGGCGGGGAGCTGTTTTTT. Protein sequence: CASSQREAGGELFF.

In its sample, this clone was seen once. The V gene is TRBV18, the J gene TRBJ1-2; D possibly corresponds to TRBD1 (5 bases). The CDR3 extends over 15 amino acids. Germline V gives CDR1 KGHSH, CDR2 LQKENI. V shed 2 bases and J shed 7 bases, with 17 bases lying between them. Here the CDR3 reads CASSPFVTVEGGYTF. As DNA, the CDR3 is TGTGCCAGCTCACCATTTGTGACAGTCGAAGGTGGCTACACCTTC.

The V call is TRBV11-2, the J call TRBJ2-7; D possibly corresponds to TRBD1 (6 bases). The germline gives CDR1 SGHAT, CDR2 FQNNGV. This CDR3 has 17 residues. V lost 6 bases to trimming and J lost 0 bases, with 21 bases between them. CDR3: CASRAIGGRGSSYEQYF. DNA of the CDR3: TGTGCCAGCAGGGCAATAGGGGGTCGGGGAAGCTCCTACGAGCAGTACTTC.

This clone was counted a single time. The chain joins TRBV6-5 to TRBJ1-2; tentative D call: TRBD1 (5 bases). The CDR3 spans 15 residues. V was shortened by 6 bases and J by 1 base, with 15 bases between the two germline ends. Germline values: CDR1 MNHEY, CDR2 SVGAGI. Here the CDR3 DNA reads TGTGCCAGCAGACCGTCCCTGGGGGTTAACTATGGCTACACCTTC. It translates to CASRPSLGVNYGYTF.

The V and J genes are TRBV20-1 and TRBJ1-2; D is uncertain. Germline V gives CDR1 DFQATT, CDR2 SNEGSKA (reference sequence). Trimming removed 4 bases at V and 8 bases at J, with 8 bases between. The CDR3 has 10 residues. The CDR3 nucleotides are TGCAGTGCTATGCCCCGAGGCTACACCTTC. It specifies CSAMPRGYTF.

CDR3 nucleotides: TGCGCCAGCAGCCCCAGGACAGGGGACTCCTATGGCTACACCTTC. Its protein product is CASSPRTGDSYGYTF. This chain connects TRBV5-1 to TRBJ1-2; TRBD1 aligns across 9 bases. The germline CDR1 and CDR2 sequences are SGHRS and YFSETQ. The CDR3 totals 15 residues. V lost 4 bases, J lost 4 bases, and 8 bases stayed unmatched.

The gene calls are TRBV5-1 and TRBJ1-2; D is uncertain. CDR1 is SGHRS and CDR2 is YFSETQ in the germline V gene. The length of the CDR3 is 14 residues. V was trimmed by 4 bases and J by 1 base, leaving 11 bases between them. The CDR3 here is CASSPPGINYGYTF. The CDR3 region has the DNA TGCGCCAGCAGCCCACCCGGAATTAACTATGGCTACACCTTC.

There are a few counts of this clone. The chain has TRBV9 and TRBJ2-1; 7 bases fit TRBD2. This CDR3 contains 13 residues. Germline V lookup: CDR1 SGDLS, CDR2 YYNGEE. V was pared by 0 bases and J by 15 bases, with 9 bases of the junction left unmatched. The CDR3 DNA follows: TGTGCCAGCAGCGTAGAGCTCGGACTAGGGGTGTTCTTC. This sequence encodes CASSVELGLGVFF.

V is TRBV3-1 (or the pseudogene TRBV3-2) and J is TRBJ2-3; 10 nucleotides line up with TRBD2. Germline CDR1 and CDR2: LGHDT and YNNKEL (reference sequence). V shed 4 bases, J shed 3 bases, and the junction held 4 bases outside the gene matches. CDR3 length: 15 amino acids. DNA for the CDR3: TGTGCCAGCAGCCTAACTAGCGGGGAAACAGATACGCAGTATTTT. Translation gives CASSLTSGETDTQYF.

The rearrangement links TRBV6-5 to TRBJ1-6; 7 bases are a match to TRBD1. CDR1 and CDR2 from the germline V gene are MNHEY and SVGAGI. The CDR3 loop spans 15 amino acids. The J segment lost 4 bases and the V segment lost 7 bases, leaving 7 bases of the junction unmatched. In nucleotides, the CDR3 is TGTGCCAGCACCCAGGCGGGACAGTATAATTCACCCCTCCACTTT. This codes for CASTQAGQYNSPLHF.

The chain links TRBV10-3 to TRBJ1-6; D may be TRBD1 (5 bases). This CDR3 has 13 amino acids. Trimming removed 9 bases at V and 7 bases at J, with 13 bases between. From germline, CDR1 is ENHRY and CDR2 SYGVKD. CDR3 in amino acids: CAISTATNSPLHF. The CDR3 DNA reads as TGTGCCATTTCGACAGCGACCAATTCACCCCTCCACTTT.

This chain uses TRBV6-5 with TRBJ2-2; D uncertain. V lost 6 bases and J 7 bases, leaving 15 bases between the germline ends. This CDR3 is 14 amino acids long. From germline, CDR1 is MNHEY and CDR2 SVGAGI. The CDR3 region is CASSLVLGGGELFF. The CDR3 region has the DNA TGTGCCAGCAGCCTCGTCCTGGGCGGCGGGGAGCTGTTTTTT.

The chain combines TRBV10-3 with TRBJ2-1; 9 bases are shared with TRBD1. This CDR3 comprises 14 residues. J was trimmed by 5 bases and V by 11 bases; bases with no gene match: 10. Germline V lookup: CDR1 ENHRY, CDR2 SYGVKD. CDR3 residues: CASQPGQGDNEQFF. CDR3 nucleotides: TGTGCCTCCCAACCGGGACAGGGAGACAATGAGCAGTTCTTC.

The J gene is TRBJ1-3, the V gene TRBV25-1; 7 positions match TRBD1. This CDR3 comprises 16 residues. J was trimmed by 7 bases and V by 3 bases; bases with no gene match: 12. The V gene's germline CDR1 is MGHDK and CDR2 SYGVNS. CDR3 sequence: CASSDPGTEAPNTIYF. Written as DNA, the CDR3 is TGTGCCAGCAGTGATCCCGGGACAGAGGCCCCCAACACCATATATTTT.

V and J are TRBV7-8 and TRBJ2-7; D may correspond to TRBD1 or TRBD2 (7 bases each). The CDR3 totals 15 residues. Trimming pared 5 bases from V and 1 base from J, leaving 15 bases between. From germline, CDR1 is SGHVS and CDR2 FQNEAQ. The CDR3 DNA follows: TGTGCCAGCAGCCCTCAGGGGGGGCCGTCCTACGAGCAGTACTTC. Residues: CASSPQGGPSYEQYF.

J is TRBJ1-5 and V is TRBV27; D is uncertain. The CDR3 is 14 residues long. V was trimmed by 5 bases and J by 5 bases, leaving 13 bases between them. The germline V gene has CDR1 MNHEY and CDR2 SMNVEV (reference sequence). In nucleotides, the CDR3 is TGTGCCAGCAGTACCTCTACGATTCATCAGCCCCAGCATTTT. Residues: CASSTSTIHQPQHF.

This chain uses TRBV15 with TRBJ2-1, with D unclear. The CDR3 contains 17 residues. The germline CDR1 and CDR2 sequences are LNHNV and YYDKDF (reference sequence). The V end lost 0 bases, the J end lost 1 base, and 13 bases lay between the germline ends. Here the CDR3 DNA reads TGTGCCACCAGCAGAGATCCTAGGACCCAATCCTACAATGAGCAGTTCTTC. It is translated as CATSRDPRTQSYNEQFF.

This CDR3 is CASSPETSGNTIYF. Here the CDR3 DNA reads TGTGCCAGCTCACCCGAGACATCTGGAAACACCATATATTTT. This chain joins TRBV18 and TRBJ1-3; D is uncertain. Trimming cost V 3 bases and J 1 base, with 7 bases left between them. The CDR3 consists of 14 residues. Germline V gene lookup returns CDR1 KGHSH and CDR2 LQKENI.

V gene TRBV28 combines with J gene TRBJ2-7; no firm D call. This CDR3 comprises 12 residues. The V and J ends lost 7 bases and 0 bases respectively, with 7 bases between them. Looked up from germline, CDR1 is MDHEN and CDR2 is SYDVKM. In nucleotides, the CDR3 is TGTGCCAGCACCACCTACTCCTACGAGCAGTACTTC. Translated, it gives CASTTYSYEQYF.

This rearrangement joins TRBV6-1 to TRBJ1-5; weak D call: TRBD1 (5 bases). This CDR3 has 13 residues. V was trimmed by 2 bases and J by 11 bases, leaving 13 bases between them. CDR1 is MNHNS and CDR2 is SASEGT in the germline V gene. The CDR3 DNA reads as TGTGCCAGCAGTGAACTAGGTCGAGGGGCCCAGCATTTT. This sequence encodes CASSELGRGAQHF.

CDR3 protein: CAISESGVGGQETQYF. The CDR3 nucleotides read TGTGCCATCAGTGAGTCTGGGGTGGGAGGCCAAGAGACCCAGTACTTC. V usage is TRBV10-3 and J usage is TRBJ2-5; maybe TRBD2 (6 bases). V was cut by 0 bases and J by 1 base, with 12 bases left in between. This CDR3 spans 16 amino acids. From germline, CDR1 is ENHRY and CDR2 SYGVKD.

The sample holds a few counts of this clone. The chain couples TRBV29-1 to TRBJ1-1, with 10 bases identical to TRBD1. Germline CDR1 reads SQVTM; CDR2 reads ANQGSEA. The CDR3 is 13 residues long. V was clipped by 7 bases and J by 3 bases; unmatched bases: 5. The CDR3 region is CSAGQGGYTEAFF. CDR3 bases: TGCAGCGCAGGACAGGGGGGGTACACTGAAGCTTTCTTT.